What follows describes a single T cell receptor beta chain. The junction departs from germline at one end; a sequencing error may be responsible. The participants were between about 18 and 89 years old and came from 20 to 30 US areas. Allocation to cohorts depended on clinical history reported by the participants. The sample is drawn from a study of blood T cell repertoires in COVID-19. Study-level information: T cells, B-cell-depleted T cells, or PBMCs provided the cDNA or gDNA that served as material.

Per the authors' pipeline: Reference gene primers were amplified, and this amplification served to estimate nucleated cell counts. TCRdb keeps only in-frame clones here, not all; method: immunoSEQ multiplex PCR. V, J and clone size are taken as reported in that table, and D and trimming were inferred from the DNA itself. Of about 210,000 clones listed, roughly 87% are singletons. The V gene's germline CDR1 is MGHRA and CDR2 YSYEKL. The CDR3 spans 15 residues. This chain links TRBV4-1 with TRBJ2-7; 9 bases agree with TRBD1. The clonotype comes from a man between 18 and 35 years old with acute COVID-19. Material for sequencing was PBMCs or T cells enriched from blood (not recorded which). The CDR3 bases are TGCGCCAGCAGCCAAGTACAGGGGGCTTCCTCCGAGCAGTACTTC. Protein sequence: CASSQVQGASSEQYF.